This TCR beta chain was identified during a study of blood T cell repertoires in COVID-19. Study information: PBMCs, B-cell-depleted T cells, or T cells provided the cDNA or gDNA that made up the material.

This table comes from immunoSEQ multiplex PCR, and its TCRdb copy is limited to in-frame clones, with some not included. The sample holds about 270,000 clones, approximately 90% seen once. This CDR3 has 19 amino acids. V dropped 1 base and J dropped 0 bases, with 19 bases sitting between them. From germline, CDR1 is SEHNR and CDR2 FQNEAQ (reference sequence). Shortly before study entry, within 2 weeks, exposed participants had met a COVID-19 case. This TCR came from a middle-aged man who had been exposed to COVID-19. The genes are TRBV7-9 and TRBJ1-3; D uncertain. The sequenced sample consisted of PBMCs or T cells enriched from blood (not recorded which). CDR3: CASSLVYDTSAYSGNTIYF. In DNA, the CDR3 is TGTGCCAGCAGCTTAGTTTATGACACGAGTGCTTACTCTGGAAACACCATATATTTT.